This T cell receptor beta chain was identified in a study of T cells in tuberculosis. There are 14 residues in the CDR3. Looked up from germline, CDR1 is SQVTM and CDR2 is ANQGSEA. With V trimmed by 3 bases and J by 6 bases, 8 bases remained unmatched. The time point was: new active TB diagnosis, blood taken before or within 7 days of starting treatment. Unsorted cryopreserved PBMC were sequenced, averaging around 100,000 T cells per clinical donor. This table comes from immunoSEQ multiplex PCR, and its TCRdb copy is limited to in-frame clones, with some not included. This sample has some 30,000 clones, with around nine tenths found just once.

The TCR comes from an adult with tuberculosis. This specimen was PBMCs, taken at tuberculosis diagnosis. This rearrangement joins TRBV29-1 to TRBJ1-5; 7 bases align to TRBD1. CDR3 residues: CSVEGTGVGQPQHF. CDR3 nucleotide sequence: TGCAGCGTTGAGGGAACAGGGGTAGGTCAGCCCCAGCATTTT.